Listed below are T cell receptor beta chains from one sample, sequenced in a study of T cell repertoires in cytomegalovirus infection. MiXCR, applied by TCRdb to the reads, yields one record per CDR3 protein. Here the sample spans roughly 230,000 distinct CDR3 sequences, 6.5% being singletons. The sequenced sample was PBMCs. Source of these receptors: a human donor in good health (CMV status not recorded). Some clones in this sample may be carry-over from other donors' samples. CDR3s include the opening cysteine and the closing phenylalanine or tryptophan. Each record gives: V gene, D gene, clone size, J gene, CDR3 DNA, CDR3 protein. A D gene is named only where the DNA matches it firmly. Clone sizes are given selectively: once, few, many, or a class where the clone is expanded.

TRBV6-2/TRBV6-3	.	many	TRBJ1-2	TGTGCCAGCAGTAAAGGGGAACTCTATGGCTACACCTTC	CASSKGELYGYTF
TRBV5-8	.	many	TRBJ1-1	TGTGCCAGCAGCTTGGGGCAGGGGAGCACTGAAGCTTTCTTT	CASSLGQGSTEAFF
TRBV7-2	.	many	TRBJ1-3	TGTGCCAGCAGCTCTTCCGCCGGAAACACCATATATTTT	CASSSSAGNTIYF
TRBV6-2/TRBV6-3	.	many	TRBJ1-5	TGTGCCAGCACCTTGCGCGGGCCGTATCAGCCCCAGCATTTT	CASTLRGPYQPQHF
TRBV29-1	.	.	TRBJ2-2	TGCAGCGTTGAAGATGGACACCTCGCAAACACCGGGGAGCTGTTTTTT	CSVEDGHLANTGELFF
TRBV14	.	many	TRBJ1-6	TGTGCCAGCAGCTCCCTTACAGGGAATCCACCCCTCCACTTT	CASSSLTGNPPLHF
TRBV5-4	TRBD1	many	TRBJ2-5	TGTGCCAGCAGCTACGACAGGGGTGGGGAGACCCAGTACTTC	CASSYDRGGETQYF
TRBV28	.	.	TRBJ2-7	TGTGCCAGCAGCTCCAGACAGAGACCGATCTACGAGCAGTACTTC	CASSSRQRPIYEQYF
TRBV5-1	.	few	TRBJ2-6	TGCGCCAGCAGCTTCCAGTCTTCTGGGGCCAACGTCCTGACTTTC	CASSFQSSGANVLTF
TRBV25-1	.	many	TRBJ1-4	TGTGCCAGCAGCCCACAAACGGGAGGTGGTGAAAAACTGTTTTTT	CASSPQTGGGEKLFF
TRBV7-2	TRBD1	many	TRBJ2-7	TGTGCCAGCAGCTCAGACGGGACAGGGGCCCGCGAGCAGTACTTC	CASSSDGTGAREQYF
TRBV5-1	TRBD2	.	TRBJ2-5	TGCGCCAGCAGCTGGGGAGCGGGGGCCGAGACCCAGTACTTC	CASSWGAGAETQYF
TRBV19	.	many	TRBJ1-1	TGTGCCAGTACCGTCTATTCTGCGCGGGCTGAAGCTTTCTTT	CASTVYSARAEAFF
TRBV6-6	.	.	TRBJ1-5	TGTGCCAGCAGCCTCACCGTATTCGATCAGCCCCAGCATTTT	CASSLTVFDQPQHF
TRBV7-3	TRBD2	many	TRBJ2-3	TGTGCCAGCAGCCTCGGACTAGCGAGCACAGATACGCAGTATTTT	CASSLGLASTDTQYF
TRBV5-1	.	many	TRBJ2-2	TGCGCCAGCAGCTTTGACGACAGATCGCCCGGGGAGCTGTTTTTT	CASSFDDRSPGELFF
TRBV7-2	.	many	TRBJ2-7	TGTGCCAGCAGCTTAGCCCATCGTATGGTCCCGGAAGAACAGTACTTC	CASSLAHRMVPEEQYF